This is a list of T cell receptor beta chains from one sample in a study of blood T cells in healthy people across ages. TCRdb passed the 5' RACE reads through MiXCR, listing each CDR3 protein once. The repertoire consists of hundreds of thousands of distinct CDR3 sequences, with 58% occurring once and the leading ten covering roughly 22%. Sequenced: blood. Receptor source: a man aged 30 to 45 in good health. CDR3s include the opening cysteine and the closing phenylalanine or tryptophan. D genes are given only for firm matches. Some rows have no size entry. The others give once, few or many, or a class for an expanded clone.

abundance	d_gene	j_gene	v_gene	CDR3aa	CDR3nt
NA	TRBD1	TRBJ1-2	TRBV2	CASSAGQGGNYGYTF	TGTGCCAGCAGTGCCGGACAGGGGGGCAACTATGGCTACACCTTC
few	TRBD2	TRBJ2-5	TRBV6-5	CASSRTSGGEETQYF	TGTGCCAGCAGTAGGACTAGCGGGGGTGAGGAGACCCAGTACTTC
NA	TRBD1	TRBJ1-2	TRBV4-3	CASSFRGRLDGYTF	TGCGCCAGCAGCTTCAGGGGGCGGTTGGATGGCTACACCTTC
NA	NA	TRBJ1-5	TRBV19	CASLKSTGEHSNQPQHF	TGTGCCAGCCTCAAATCCACGGGAGAGCATAGCAATCAGCCCCAGCATTTT
once	TRBD1	TRBJ1-5	TRBV2	CASTPTKGRGRWFFCNQPQHF	TGTGCCAGCACCCCCACAAAAGGGAGGGGGCGCTGGTTTTTTTGCAATCAGCCCCAGCATTTT
few	TRBD2	TRBJ2-5	TRBV20-1	CSARGLAGGPKGTQYF	TGCAGTGCCCGGGGACTAGCGGGGGGACCTAAAGGGACCCAGTACTTC
NA	NA	TRBJ2-1	TRBV12-3/TRBV12-4	CASTLGATGSNEQFF	TGTGCCAGCACCTTGGGGGCTACAGGGTCCAATGAGCAGTTCTTC
NA	NA	TRBJ1-2	TRBV6-6	CASRKQGRANYGYTF	TGTGCCAGCAGAAAACAGGGTCGAGCTAACTATGGCTACACCTTC
NA	TRBD2	TRBJ2-1	TRBV12-3/TRBV12-4	CVSSFRVGASGSRYEQFF	TGTGTCAGCAGTTTTCGCGTGGGGGCTAGCGGGAGTCGCTATGAGCAGTTCTTC
NA	TRBD2	TRBJ2-3	TRBV7-9	CASSLYSGTSGSTDTQYF	TGTGCCAGCAGCCTTTACTCCGGGACTAGCGGAAGCACAGATACGCAGTATTTT
few	NA	TRBJ2-1	TRBV14	CASSQVVGGRRNEQFF	TGTGCCAGCAGCCAAGTCGTGGGGGGACGGCGGAATGAGCAGTTCTTC
NA	NA	TRBJ1-2	TRBV3-1	CASSHAGGDGYTF	TGTGCCAGCAGCCACGCCGGAGGGGATGGCTACACCTTC
few	NA	TRBJ2-3	TRBV27	CASSPHLGGRLHTQYF	TGTGCCAGCAGCCCCCACCTGGGGGGACGCCTTCATACGCAGTATTTT
few	NA	TRBJ2-3	TRBV9	CASSLGGGSTDTQYF	TGTGCCAGCAGCTTAGGAGGGGGGAGCACAGATACGCAGTATTTT
NA	NA	TRBJ2-3	TRBV13	CASSPPWSTDTQYF	TGTGCCAGCAGCCCGCCCTGGAGCACAGATACGCAGTATTTT
NA	NA	TRBJ1-2	TRBV6-2/TRBV6-3	CASSINNLVFGYTF	TGTGCCAGCAGCATAAACAACCTGGTTTTTGGCTACACCTTC
NA	TRBD2	TRBJ2-7	TRBV12-3/TRBV12-4	CANRRGLAGFYEQYF	TGTGCCAACAGACGGGGACTAGCGGGGTTCTACGAGCAGTACTTC
NA	TRBD2	TRBJ2-1	TRBV4-2	CASSQQPGTSGRYNEQFF	TGTGCCAGCAGCCAACAGCCTGGGACTAGCGGGAGGTATAATGAGCAGTTCTTC
NA	NA	TRBJ2-5	TRBV19	CASALGQGGRKYF	TGTGCCAGTGCCCTCGGGCAGGGAGGAAGAAAGTACTTC
many	TRBD1	TRBJ2-4	TRBV20-1	CSASGQLNIQYF	TGCAGTGCTTCGGGACAGCTAAACATTCAGTACTTC
NA	NA	TRBJ1-1	TRBV9	CASSKYSQGGYSEAFF	TGTGCCAGCAGCAAATACAGTCAGGGAGGCTATTCTGAAGCTTTCTTT
few	TRBD2	TRBJ2-5	TRBV9	CASNLGGRTQETQYF	TGTGCCAGCAATCTCGGCGGGAGAACTCAAGAGACCCAGTACTTC
NA	NA	TRBJ2-1	TRBV28	CASSVGSVNEQFF	TGTGCCAGCAGTGTCGGGTCGGTGAACGAGCAGTTCTTC
NA	NA	TRBJ2-1	TRBV2	CASSDGTTSSYNEQFF	TGTGCCAGCAGTGACGGGACAACCAGCTCCTACAATGAGCAGTTCTTC
NA	NA	TRBJ2-7	TRBV6-1	CASSDPIYEQYF	TGTGCCAGCAGTGACCCAATTTACGAGCAGTACTTC
NA	NA	TRBJ2-1	TRBV7-9	CASSLVLAVNEQFF	TGTGCCAGCAGCTTAGTACTAGCCGTCAATGAGCAGTTCTTC
many	TRBD1	TRBJ1-2	TRBV7-2	CASSLTGTNYGYTF	TGTGCCAGCAGCTTGACAGGGACTAACTATGGCTACACCTTC
NA	NA	TRBJ2-7	TRBV16	CASSMQGPYEQYF	TGTGCCAGCAGCATGCAGGGACCCTACGAGCAGTACTTC
NA	NA	TRBJ2-4	TRBV10-3	CAHQSLYSYGQYF	TGTGCCCATCAGTCGCTATACTCCTACGGGCAGTACTTC
few	TRBD2	TRBJ2-1	TRBV20-1	CSALAGGYNEQFF	TGCAGTGCTCTAGCGGGGGGCTACAATGAGCAGTTCTTC
few	TRBD2	TRBJ2-4	TRBV29-1	CSVIDSGGAKNIQYF	TGCAGCGTTATTGACTCGGGGGGAGCCAAAAACATTCAGTACTTC
NA	NA	TRBJ2-2	TRBV12-5	CASGLVLGTGELFF	TGTGCTAGTGGTTTGGTACTGGGGACCGGGGAGCTGTTTTTT
NA	TRBD2	TRBJ2-1	TRBV6-2/TRBV6-3	CASLAGTSGYNEQFF	TGTGCCAGTTTAGCCGGGACTAGCGGATACAATGAGCAGTTCTTC
NA	NA	TRBJ2-1	TRBV2	CTGGLYNGQFF	TGTACCGGGGGACTCTATAATGGGCAGTTCTTC
NA	NA	TRBJ2-5	TRBV7-2	CASSRVWVGETQYF	TGTGCCAGCAGCAGAGTCTGGGTGGGAGAGACCCAGTACTTC
few	NA	TRBJ1-2	TRBV20-1	CSADHDRRDEGYTF	TGCAGTGCGGACCACGACAGGCGCGATGAAGGCTACACCTTC
NA	NA	TRBJ2-7	TRBV7-3	CASSLGPGDLNNEQYF	TGTGCCAGCAGCTTAGGGCCTGGGGACTTAAACAATGAGCAGTACTTC
few	TRBD1	TRBJ1-1	TRBV13	CASRRPGQGGRNTEAFF	TGTGCCAGCAGGAGACCGGGACAGGGGGGAAGGAACACTGAAGCTTTCTTT
few	NA	TRBJ2-5	TRBV20-1	CSARDLWSQETQYF	TGCAGTGCTAGAGATCTTTGGAGCCAAGAGACCCAGTACTTC
NA	NA	TRBJ2-4	TRBV20-1	CSARGSTDPDEQYF	TGCAGTGCTAGGGGAAGTACGGACCCGGACGAACAGTACTTC